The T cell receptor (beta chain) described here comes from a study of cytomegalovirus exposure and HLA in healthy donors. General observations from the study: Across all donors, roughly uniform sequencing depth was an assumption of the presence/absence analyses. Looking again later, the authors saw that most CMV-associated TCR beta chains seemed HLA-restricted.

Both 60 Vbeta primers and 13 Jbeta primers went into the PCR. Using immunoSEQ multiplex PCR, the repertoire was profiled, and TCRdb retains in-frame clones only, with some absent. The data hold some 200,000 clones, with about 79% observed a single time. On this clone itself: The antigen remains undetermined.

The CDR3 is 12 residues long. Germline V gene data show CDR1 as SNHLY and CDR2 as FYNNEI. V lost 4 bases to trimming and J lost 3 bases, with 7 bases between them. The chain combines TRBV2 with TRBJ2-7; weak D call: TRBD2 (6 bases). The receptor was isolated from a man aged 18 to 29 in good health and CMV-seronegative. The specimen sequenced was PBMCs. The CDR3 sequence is CASSVGGYEQYF. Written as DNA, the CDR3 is TGTGCCAGCAGTGTCGGGGGCTACGAGCAGTACTTC.